The 11 T cell receptor beta chains presented below share a single source sample, sequenced in a study of T cell repertoires in cytomegalovirus infection. These receptors lack a known antigen. From the reads, TCRdb called clonotypes with MiXCR, one entry per CDR3 protein. This sample has around 800,000 distinct CDR3 sequences; about 31% occur once, and the top ten carry roughly 12%. Sequencing was performed on cultured CD8+ T cells from PBMCs, taken from culture after CMV antigen stimulation. The receptors come from a human donor in good health (CMV status not recorded). Some clones in this sample may be carry-over from other donors' samples.

J is TRBJ1-1 and V is TRBV2, with 8 bases that match TRBD1. Trimming took 10 bases from V and 1 from J; bases not matched to a gene: 2. The CDR3 is 12 residues long. CDR1 and CDR2 from the germline V gene are SNHLY and FYNNEI. Here the CDR3 DNA reads TGTGCCACTGACAGGGGGAACACTGAAGCTTTCTTT. Amino acids: CATDRGNTEAFF.

This clonotype was found once. This chain joins TRBV12-3 or TRBV12-4 and TRBJ1-2; no clear D. V was cut by 1 base and J by 7 bases, with 16 bases left in between. The CDR3 contains 15 residues. The CDR3 loop reads CASSLVLAAAGGYTF. The CDR3 nucleotides are TGTGCCAGCAGTTTAGTCCTCGCGGCGGCGGGTGGCTACACCTTC.

V gene TRBV29-1 combines with J gene TRBJ1-1; TRBD1 matches at 7 bases. The CDR3 sequence is 10 residues long. Germline trimming cut 7 bases from V and 7 bases from J; bases unmatched to any gene: 3. Germline CDR1 and CDR2: SQVTM and ANQGSEA. In DNA form, the CDR3 reads TGCAGCGGTCGACAGGGTGAAGCTTTCTTT. Protein product: CSGRQGEAFF.

The V gene is TRBV6-6, the J gene TRBJ2-7; D is perhaps TRBD1 (6 bases). The CDR3 covers 14 residues. CDR1 is MNHNY, CDR2 SVGAGI, per germline (reference sequence). V gave up 2 bases and J gave up 4 bases, with 12 bases separating them. The CDR3 loop reads CASSYQPGDYEQYF. The DNA of the CDR3 is TGTGCCAGCAGTTACCAGCCAGGGGATTACGAGCAGTACTTC.

The chain joins TRBV11-2 to TRBJ1-2, with a possible D match to TRBD1 (5 bases). The CDR3 runs to 17 residues. Germline lookup yields CDR1 SGHAT and CDR2 FQNNGV. Trimming removed 0 bases from V and 2 bases from J, with 16 bases in between. This chain's CDR3 is CASSLEGVDKRNYGYTF. The CDR3 DNA sequence: TGTGCCAGCAGCTTAGAGGGGGTGGACAAAAGAAACTATGGCTACACCTTC.

V gene TRBV14 combines with J gene TRBJ2-5; D is possibly TRBD1 (6 bases). This CDR3 is 15 amino acids long. CDR1 and CDR2 from the germline V gene are SGHDN and FVKESK. Trimming left V 3 bases short and J 1 base short, with 12 bases between. The CDR3 loop reads CASSQPGHLQETQYF. As DNA, the CDR3 is TGTGCCAGCAGCCAGCCGGGACACCTCCAAGAGACCCAGTACTTC.

This clonotype appeared a few times. This chain joins TRBV12-3 or TRBV12-4 and TRBJ1-2, with D tentatively TRBD1 (5 bases). V lost 6 bases and J 1 base, leaving 9 bases between the germline ends. CDR3 length equals 13 residues. CDR3 in DNA: TGTGCCAGCAGCTGGGGCAGTAACTATGGCTACACCTTC. This gives the protein CASSWGSNYGYTF.

This chain links TRBV4-2 with TRBJ1-1; no reliable D call. The CDR3 spans 15 residues. Germline assignment: CDR1 LGHNA and CDR2 YNFKEQ. Trimming cost V 0 bases and J 4 bases, with 12 bases left between them. In nucleotides, the CDR3 is TGTGCCAGCAGCCAAGATAGGGAGGATGGCACTGAAGCTTTCTTT. Encoded protein: CASSQDREDGTEAFF.

This clonotype was recorded at least ten times. V is TRBV7-2 and J is TRBJ1-3; TRBD1 might be the D (6 bases). From germline, CDR1 is SGHTA and CDR2 FQGNSA. Trimming removed 4 bases at V and 0 bases at J, with 10 bases between. The CDR3 has 15 residues. The CDR3 spells CASSSPQGSGNTIYF. The DNA for the CDR3 is TGTGCCAGCAGCTCACCACAGGGCTCTGGAAACACCATATATTTT. Based on the CDR3 plus reference TRBV7-2 and TRBJ1-3, the full variable domain is GAGVSQSPSNKVTEKGKDVELRCDPISGHTALYWYRQSLGQGLEFLIYFQGNSAPDKSGLPSDRFSAERTGGSVSTLTIQRTQQEDSAVYLCASSSPQGSGNTIYFGEGSWLTVV.

The chain has TRBV7-6 and TRBJ2-3; no firm D call. V gave up 3 bases and J gave up 0 bases, with 10 bases separating them. The CDR3 length is 15 residues. The germline CDR1 and CDR2 sequences are SGHVS and FNYEAQ. The CDR3 region is CASSFWSVSTDTQYF. The DNA for the CDR3 is TGTGCCAGCAGCTTTTGGTCGGTTAGCACAGATACGCAGTATTTT.

V gene TRBV29-1 combines with J gene TRBJ2-5; the match to TRBD2 covers 7 bases. From germline, CDR1 is SQVTM and CDR2 ANQGSEA. The CDR3 spans 12 residues. V lost 3 bases and J lost 3; bases outside the gene matches: 1. The CDR3 DNA is TGCAGCGTTGATGCGGGGGAAGAGACCCAGTACTTC. Translating gives CSVDAGEETQYF.